The 25 T cell receptor beta chains below come from one sample, sequenced in a study of a mutant IDH1 vaccine in newly diagnosed glioma. Their antigen targets remain unknown. This sample's time point: week 47, end of study. Doses comprised 300 ug of mutant IDH1 20-mer peptide each, plus topical imiquimod. Some clones are missing from TCRdb's copy, which holds only in-frame ones; the method was immunoSEQ multiplex PCR. In the table there are tens of thousands of clones, over 75% of which are singletons. Here the sequenced sample was PBMCs, taken from a glioma patient whose treatment included an IDH1 peptide vaccine. The receptors stem from a man between 40 and 49 years old with glioma.

This clone was seen just once. The V call is TRBV14, the J call TRBJ2-3, with TRBD1 matching 8 bases. V dropped 4 bases and J dropped 5; count of bases not matched to a gene: 8. Germline-derived CDR1 and CDR2 are SGHDN and FVKESK. There are 15 residues in the CDR3. In DNA, the CDR3 is TGTGCCAGCAGCCCCTTTGACAGGGGTCGAGATACGCAGTATTTT. It codes for CASSPFDRGRDTQYF.

The rearrangement joins TRBV18 to TRBJ2-7; no clear D. This CDR3 spans 12 amino acids. Germline V gene sequence: CDR1 KGHSH, CDR2 LQKENI. The ends were cut back, 3 bases at V and 4 bases at J, with 7 bases in the middle. Here the CDR3 DNA reads TGTGCCAGCTCACCGGGCGTTTACGAGCAGTACTTC. It specifies CASSPGVYEQYF.

This chain uses TRBV9 with TRBJ2-3; tentative D call: TRBD2 (6 bases). CDR1 SGDLS and CDR2 YYNGEE come from the germline V gene. The length of the CDR3 is 15 residues. Deletions cut 2 bases from V and 5 bases from J, with 15 bases between. The CDR3, as DNA: TGTGCCAGCAGCGTCGGAGGGGCGAATATAGATACGCAGTATTTT. Translated: CASSVGGANIDTQYF.

In its sample, this clone was seen a few times. The chain links TRBV5-1 to TRBJ2-3; D may match TRBD1 or TRBD2 (5 bases each). The CDR3 extends over 15 amino acids. Deletions cut 0 bases from V and 2 bases from J, with 10 bases between. CDR1 SGHRS and CDR2 YFSETQ come from the germline V gene. The CDR3 DNA sequence: TGCGCCAGCAGCTTGGCGGGGCGGACCACAGATACGCAGTATTTT. Translation gives CASSLAGRTTDTQYF.

The V call is TRBV19, the J call TRBJ1-2, with D uncertain. The CDR3 is made up of 13 amino acids. The germline V gene has CDR1 LNHDA and CDR2 SQIVND (reference sequence). V lost 8 bases, J lost 7 bases, and 17 bases lay in between. CDR3 DNA: TGTGCCAGTCGACCCGACCGGTTAATTGGCTACACCTTC. This sequence encodes CASRPDRLIGYTF. The full variable domain, completed using reference TRBV19 and TRBJ1-2, is DGGITQSPKYLFRKEGQNVTLSCEQNLNHDAMYWYRQDPGQGLRLIYYSQIVNDFQKGDIAEGYSVSREKKESFPLTVTSAQKNPTAFYLCASRPDRLIGYTFGSGTRLTVV.

The chain is built from TRBV19 and TRBJ1-5; possibly TRBD1 for D (5 bases). The CDR3 spans 15 residues. The germline V and J ends were trimmed by 0 bases and 7 bases, with 13 bases remaining between them. Germline V gives CDR1 LNHDA, CDR2 SQIVND (reference sequence). The CDR3 loop is CASSIEGRAAQPQHF. CDR3 bases: TGTGCCAGTAGTATAGAGGGCAGGGCGGCCCAGCCCCAGCATTTT. The full variable domain, in which reference TRBV19 and TRBJ1-5 provide the parts outside the CDR3, is DGGITQSPKYLFRKEGQNVTLSCEQNLNHDAMYWYRQDPGQGLRLIYYSQIVNDFQKGDIAEGYSVSREKKESFPLTVTSAQKNPTAFYLCASSIEGRAAQPQHFGDGTRLSIL.

This chain joins TRBV7-8 and TRBJ2-7; D might be TRBD2 (6 bases). Germline V lookup: CDR1 SGHVS, CDR2 FQNEAQ. V was cut by 6 bases and J by 0 bases, with 15 bases left in between. The CDR3 is 15 residues long. The CDR3 protein is CASRSTGTLSYEQYF. CDR3 in DNA: TGTGCCAGCAGAAGTACCGGGACTCTCTCCTACGAGCAGTACTTC.

For the CDR3, the DNA is TGTGCCAGCAGGACAGGCTCTGGAAACACCATATATTTT. It specifies CASRTGSGNTIYF. This sequence joins TRBV6-1 and TRBJ1-3; D might be TRBD1 (6 bases). V lost 6 bases to trimming and J lost 0 bases, with 6 bases between them. The CDR3 sequence is 13 residues long. Germline assignment: CDR1 MNHNS and CDR2 SASEGT.

The chain carries TRBV6-6 and TRBJ2-5; TRBD2 might be the D (5 bases). This CDR3 contains 13 residues. Looked up from germline, CDR1 is MNHNY and CDR2 is SVGAGI (reference sequence). The germline V and J ends were trimmed by 2 bases and 4 bases, with 8 bases remaining between them. CDR3 nucleotide sequence: TGTGCCAGCAGTTACGGGAGTGGAGAGACCCAGTACTTC. Its translation is CASSYGSGETQYF.

This chain uses TRBV2 with TRBJ2-1, with D perhaps matching TRBD1 or TRBD2 (7 bases each). V lost 2 bases and J 9 bases, leaving 17 bases between the germline ends. Germline lookup yields CDR1 SNHLY and CDR2 FYNNEI. This CDR3 spans 15 amino acids. CDR3 coding DNA: TGTGCCAGCAGTGAATGGGTGACAGGGAGGGGTGAGCAGTTCTTC. As protein: CASSEWVTGRGEQFF.

This clone is classed as medium-sized. The J gene is TRBJ1-5, the V gene TRBV4-2, with a weak D call TRBD1 (5 bases). V gave up 5 bases and J gave up 3 bases, with 14 bases separating them. This CDR3 spans 15 amino acids. The germline gives CDR1 LGHNA, CDR2 YNFKEQ. The chain's CDR3 is CASSDFRDPNQPQHF. The CDR3 coding sequence is TGTGCCAGCAGCGACTTTCGGGACCCCAATCAGCCCCAGCATTTT.

This sequence joins TRBV9 and TRBJ2-7; 7 nucleotides line up with TRBD2. Trimming took 0 bases from V and 3 from J; bases not matched to a gene: 6. Germline V gives CDR1 SGDLS, CDR2 YYNGEE. CDR3 size: 15 residues. Here the CDR3 reads CASSVEGGSGYEQYF. The CDR3 DNA follows: TGTGCCAGCAGCGTAGAAGGCGGGAGTGGCTACGAGCAGTACTTC.

The gene calls are TRBV11-2 and TRBJ2-2; a possible D gene is TRBD2 (6 bases). The germline V gene has CDR1 SGHAT and CDR2 FQNNGV. Between the trimmed V and J ends, which lost 1 base and 7 bases, there was a span of 16 bases. The CDR3 sequence is 16 residues long. DNA for the CDR3: TGTGCCAGCAGCTTAGCCCCCGGGGGTTCGATCGGGGAGCTGTTTTTT. Translation gives CASSLAPGGSIGELFF. Looking up the rest from reference TRBV11-2 and TRBJ2-2 gives the full variable domain: EAGVAQSPRYKIIEKRQSVAFWCNPISGHATLYWYQQILGQGPKLLIQFQNNGVVDDSQLPKDRFSAERLKGVDSTLKIQPAKLEDSAVYLCASSLAPGGSIGELFFGEGSRLTVL.

This clone was counted only a few times. The DNA of the CDR3 is TGTGCCAGCACTCCGGAGCTGGGGGCCAAAAACATTCAGTACTTC. It codes for CASTPELGAKNIQYF. The chain couples TRBV6-5 to TRBJ2-4; D unclear. Germline V gene data show CDR1 as MNHEY and CDR2 as SVGAGI. The CDR3 spans 15 residues. V was pared by 7 bases and J by 1 base, with 14 bases between.

This chain uses TRBV7-9 with TRBJ1-1; D unresolved. Germline loops: CDR1 SEHNR, CDR2 FQNEAQ (reference sequence). The CDR3 totals 13 residues. The V end was cut by 5 bases, the J end by 0 bases, with 7 bases between. This CDR3 reads CASSLLMNTEAFF. The CDR3 bases are TGTGCCAGCAGCCTCCTTATGAACACTGAAGCTTTCTTT. Using reference TRBV7-9 and TRBJ1-1 for the parts outside the CDR3, the full variable domain is DTGVSQNPRHKITKRGQNVTFRCDPISEHNRLYWYRQTLGQGPEFLTYFQNEAQLEKSRLLSDRFSAERPKGSFSTLEIQRTEQGDSAMYLCASSLLMNTEAFFGQGTRLTVV.

The rearrangement uses TRBV7-9 and TRBJ2-7; 9 bases agree with TRBD1. The CDR3 totals 13 residues. The junction had 0 bases not matched to a gene; V was cut back by 5 bases and J by 1 base. Germline CDR1 is SEHNR and CDR2 is FQNEAQ (reference sequence). CDR3 coding DNA: TGTGCCAGCAGCGGACAGGGGTCCTACGAGCAGTACTTC. Its protein is CASSGQGSYEQYF.

This clone was picked up one time. This chain links TRBV20-1 with TRBJ2-3; TRBD2 matches at 10 bases. V shed 5 bases and J 12 bases; nucleotides not matched to a gene: 5. In germline, CDR1 is DFQATT, CDR2 SNEGSKA (reference sequence). The CDR3 totals 11 residues. CDR3 amino acids: CSAPLAGPQYF. The CDR3 region has the DNA TGCAGTGCTCCACTAGCGGGGCCCCAGTATTTT.

CDR3 sequence: CASSGSDFSYEQYF. In DNA form, the CDR3 reads TGTGCCAGCAGCGGATCGGACTTCTCCTACGAGCAGTACTTC. This chain links TRBV9 with TRBJ2-7; maybe TRBD2 (5 bases). CDR3 size: 14 residues. Trimming removed 3 bases from V and 0 bases from J, with 10 bases in between. CDR1 is SGDLS and CDR2 is YYNGEE in the germline V gene. Looking up the rest from reference TRBV9 and TRBJ2-7 gives the full variable domain: DSGVTQTPKHLITATGQRVTLRCSPRSGDLSVYWYQQSLDQGLQFLIQYYNGEERAKGNILERFSAQQFPDLHSELNLSSLELGDSALYFCASSGSDFSYEQYFGPGTRLTVT.

The chain combines TRBV5-4 with TRBJ1-2, with a tentative D call TRBD1 (5 bases). The V end was cut by 4 bases, the J end by 2 bases, with 9 bases between. CDR1 SGHNT and CDR2 YYREEE come from the germline V gene (reference sequence). The CDR3 sequence is 13 residues long. CDR3 protein: CASSLTDNYGYTF. DNA for the CDR3: TGTGCCAGCAGCCTGACAGACAACTATGGCTACACCTTC.

V and J are TRBV6-6 and TRBJ1-1; 10 bases are shared with TRBD1. The CDR3 runs 16 residues. Germline values: CDR1 MNHNY, CDR2 SVGAGI (reference sequence). J lost 6 bases, V lost 6 bases, and 13 bases had no gene match. CDR3 nucleotide sequence: TGTGCCAGCAGCCCCGGGACAGGGGCTGGGGGGGCTGAAGCTTTCTTT. Encoded protein: CASSPGTGAGGAEAFF.

The gene calls are TRBV4-2 and TRBJ2-7; 7 bases map to TRBD2. There are 13 residues in the CDR3. V was clipped by 4 bases and J by 1 base; unmatched bases: 1. Germline loops: CDR1 LGHNA, CDR2 YNFKEQ. The DNA for the CDR3 is TGTGCCAGCAGCCTAGCGGGTTCCTACGAGCAGTACTTC. This codes for CASSLAGSYEQYF.

This clone was seen only once. The chain uses TRBV29-1 and TRBJ1-3; possible D gene TRBD1, 5 bases. Germline V gene lookup returns CDR1 SQVTM and CDR2 ANQGSEA. Trimming removed 7 bases at V and 0 bases at J, with 13 bases between. This CDR3 is built from 14 residues. CDR3 protein: CSAAGPPSGNTIYF. The CDR3 nucleotides are TGCAGCGCTGCGGGGCCGCCCTCTGGAAACACCATATATTTT.

The chain employs TRBV5-6 and TRBJ2-6, with D unclear. Trimming took 4 bases from V and 0 from J, leaving 17 bases between them. CDR1 and CDR2 (germline): SGHDT, YYEEEE. The CDR3 totals 18 residues. DNA for the CDR3: TGTGCCAGCAGCGCGCCAACGGTTGGGAACTCTGGGGCCAACGTCCTGACTTTC. The encoded protein is CASSAPTVGNSGANVLTF. Complete variable domain (other parts from reference TRBV5-6 and TRBJ2-6): DAGVTQSPTHLIKTRGQQVTLRCSPKSGHDTVSWYQQALGQGPQFIFQYYEEEERQRGNFPDRFSGHQFPNYSSELNVNALLLGDSALYLCASSAPTVGNSGANVLTFGAGSRLTVL.

This chain connects TRBV6-6 to TRBJ1-1, with 7 bases matching TRBD1. Trimming cost V 6 bases and J 4 bases; bases outside gene matches: 5. This CDR3 has 13 residues. Germline V gene data show CDR1 as MNHNY and CDR2 as SVGAGI (reference sequence). For the CDR3, the DNA is TGTGCCAGCAGGCCGACAGGGACCACTGAAGCTTTCTTT. This translates into CASRPTGTTEAFF.

This clone is a singleton in its sample. V is TRBV27 and J is TRBJ1-4, with a possible D match to TRBD1 (6 bases). This CDR3 is built from 14 residues. Germline-derived CDR1 and CDR2 are MNHEY and SMNVEV (reference sequence). Trimming left V 7 bases short and J 4 bases short, with 13 bases between. The CDR3 loop is CASKRQAYNEKLFF. The CDR3 DNA reads as TGTGCCAGCAAAAGACAGGCCTATAATGAAAAACTGTTTTTT.